Following are 31 T cell receptor beta chains from one sample sequenced in a study of cytomegalovirus exposure and HLA in healthy donors. The primer mix had 60 Vbeta and 13 Jbeta primers. The method was immunoSEQ multiplex PCR; TCRdb's version includes in-frame clones alone and lacks a portion of them. Here the sample spans 150,000 to 200,000 clones, more than 65% being singletons. The source material was PBMCs. Every receptor here comes from a woman aged 25 to 39 in good health and CMV-seronegative.

This chain connects TRBV7-8 to TRBJ2-7, with 8 positions matching TRBD1. V trimming: 5 bases; J trimming: 7 bases; junction bases outside the gene matches: 7. Germline V lookup: CDR1 SGHVS, CDR2 FQNEAQ. The CDR3 runs to 13 residues. The CDR3 nucleotides are TGTGCCAGCAGCCGGACAGGGTTGGGGGAGCAGTACTTC. This sequence encodes CASSRTGLGEQYF. Based on the CDR3 plus reference TRBV7-8 and TRBJ2-7, the full variable domain is GAGVSQSPRYKVAKRGQDVALRCDPISGHVSLFWYQQALGQGPEFLTYFQNEAQLDKSGLPSDRFFAERPEGSVSTLKIQRTQQEDSAVYLCASSRTGLGEQYFGPGTRLTVT.

This clone was observed a few times. V gene TRBV5-1 combines with J gene TRBJ2-5; 7 bases fit TRBD1. The J call may be incorrect, as the DNA end agrees better with TRBJ2-7. This CDR3 region has 15 residues. The germline gives CDR1 SGHRS, CDR2 YFSETQ. CDR3 loop: CASSLRGTEGYEQYF. CDR3 nucleotide sequence: TGCGCCAGCAGCTTGAGGGGGACAGAGGGCTACGAGCAGTACTTC.

The gene calls are TRBV15 and TRBJ2-1; maybe TRBD2 (7 bases). The germline V and J ends were trimmed by 3 bases and 8 bases, with 20 bases remaining between them. Germline CDR1 LNHNV, CDR2 YYDKDF (reference sequence). The CDR3 runs to 16 residues. The CDR3 sequence: CATSRRGGIGSDEQFF. Written as DNA, the CDR3 is TGTGCCACCAGCAGGAGGGGGGGTATAGGATCCGATGAGCAGTTCTTC.

The V call is TRBV6-1, the J call TRBJ2-5, with 8 bases identical to TRBD1. The J call may be faulty, since TRBJ2-7 better matches the DNA end. Germline V lookup: CDR1 MNHNS, CDR2 SASEGT. The CDR3 length is 13 residues. CDR3 residues: CASRADRVSEQYF. As DNA, the CDR3 is TGTGCCAGCAGAGCGGACAGGGTTTCCGAGCAGTACTTC.

The chain links TRBV19 to TRBJ1-2; D might be TRBD1 (6 bases). This CDR3 region has 13 residues. Trimming cost V 5 bases and J 2 bases, with 9 bases left between them. Germline V gene data show CDR1 as LNHDA and CDR2 as SQIVND (reference sequence). The CDR3 sequence: CASSWTANYGYTF. The CDR3 DNA follows: TGTGCCAGTAGTTGGACAGCGAACTATGGCTACACCTTC.

This clone was observed once. The V gene is TRBV10-3, the J gene TRBJ2-5; 9 bases map to TRBD2. CDR1 is ENHRY and CDR2 is SYGVKD in the germline V gene. This CDR3 comprises 19 residues. V trimming: 0 bases; J trimming: 5 bases; junction bases outside the gene matches: 16. The CDR3 spells CAISESEIPAGGTPETQYF. The CDR3 nucleotides read TGTGCCATCAGTGAGTCGGAAATTCCAGCGGGAGGAACCCCTGAGACCCAGTACTTC.

The chain joins TRBV9 to TRBJ1-2, with 8 bases aligning to TRBD1. Unmatched junction bases numbered 5, after V lost 0 bases and J lost 4 bases. This CDR3 has 15 residues. The germline CDR1 and CDR2 sequences are SGDLS and YYNGEE. CDR3 amino acids: CASSVGTGGFYGYTF. CDR3 DNA: TGTGCCAGCAGCGTAGGTACAGGGGGATTCTATGGCTACACCTTC.

This clone has a single count. The chain couples TRBV7-9 to TRBJ2-6, with D hard to call. This CDR3 spans 17 amino acids. Trimming took off 2 bases at V and 0 bases at J, with 11 bases between the two ends. Looked up from germline, CDR1 is SEHNR and CDR2 is FQNEAQ (reference sequence). CDR3 DNA: TGTGCCAGCAGCTTACCCCAAATCGGCTCTGGGGCCAACGTCCTGACTTTC. Residues: CASSLPQIGSGANVLTF.

The chain recombines TRBV4-1 with TRBJ2-1, with D tentatively TRBD2 (5 bases). CDR1 MGHRA and CDR2 YSYEKL come from the germline V gene. Trimming removed 1 base at V and 0 bases at J, with 13 bases between. This CDR3 comprises 17 residues. CDR3 DNA: TGCGCCAGCAGCCAAGCCCCGACGGGATCCTCCTACAATGAGCAGTTCTTC. It translates to CASSQAPTGSSYNEQFF.

This chain joins TRBV27 and TRBJ2-2, with 7 bases fitting TRBD1. The J segment lost 2 bases and the V segment lost 4 bases, leaving 4 bases of the junction unmatched. CDR3 length equals 15 residues. CDR1 and CDR2 from the germline V gene are MNHEY and SMNVEV (reference sequence). The CDR3 DNA reads TGTGCCAGCAGTTACAGGGGATCAAACACCGGGGAGCTGTTTTTT. It specifies CASSYRGSNTGELFF.

The J gene is TRBJ2-1, the V gene TRBV5-4, with TRBD2 matching over 9 bases. Germline V gene lookup returns CDR1 SGHNT and CDR2 YYREEE (reference sequence). The CDR3 sequence is 14 residues long. V lost 1 base to trimming and J lost 15 bases; unmatched junction nucleotides: 11. The CDR3 region is CASSLWYSSGVVFF. As DNA, the CDR3 is TGTGCCAGCAGCTTGTGGTACTCTAGCGGGGTAGTGTTCTTC.

The chain couples TRBV5-5 to TRBJ1-5; tentative D call: TRBD1 (5 bases). V shed 2 bases and J shed 1 base, with 10 bases lying between them. The CDR3 totals 15 residues. Germline assignment: CDR1 SGHKS and CDR2 YYEKEE (reference sequence). In nucleotides, the CDR3 is TGTGCCAGCAGCTTTTTGTCAGGGAGCAATCAGCCCCAGCATTTT. Translated, it gives CASSFLSGSNQPQHF.

This clone has a handful of counts. This chain uses TRBV28 with TRBJ2-5; D call uncertain. The germline gives CDR1 MDHEN, CDR2 SYDVKM. Trimming removed 6 bases from V and 4 bases from J, with 18 bases in between. This CDR3 has 15 residues. CDR3 sequence (DNA): TGTGCCAGCAGGATCCCCCTGGGCTCCGGAGAGACCCAGTACTTC. Translating it yields CASRIPLGSGETQYF.

This clone has more than one count but fewer than ten. At one of its ends the junction is not consistent with the germline gene, which may arise from a read error. The CDR3 spells CASSQDPQGANEQFF. The CDR3 DNA is TGCGCCAGCAGCCAAGATCCACAGGGGGCAAATGAGCAGTTCTTC. V gene TRBV5-4 combines with J gene TRBJ2-1; 9 positions match TRBD1. The CDR3 runs to 15 residues. Germline CDR1 SGHNT, CDR2 YYREEE (reference sequence).

The chain has TRBV4-2 and TRBJ1-4; perhaps TRBD1 as D (6 bases). The V gene's germline CDR1 is LGHNA and CDR2 YNFKEQ. The CDR3 sequence is 15 residues long. V lost 1 base, J lost 5 bases, and 11 bases lay in between. The CDR3 protein is CASSQVYRVNEKLFF. The CDR3 bases are TGTGCCAGCAGCCAAGTATACAGGGTAAATGAAAAACTGTTTTTT.

The rearrangement joins TRBV6-5 to TRBJ1-1; no definite D call. CDR3 length: 13 amino acids. Trimming left V 7 bases short and J 1 base short, with 10 bases between. CDR1 and CDR2 (germline): MNHEY, SVGAGI. CDR3 protein: CASNLRSNTEAFF. The CDR3 region has the DNA TGTGCCAGCAATCTAAGATCGAACACTGAAGCTTTCTTT.

V usage is TRBV21-1 and J usage is TRBJ1-1; the D call in the table, TRBD1, was not verified against the DNA. TRBV21-1 represents a pseudogene. This CDR3 has 12 residues. The chain's CDR3 is CARTGRTTEAFF. The CDR3 DNA is TGTGCCAGGACAGGGAGAACGACTGAAGCTTTCTTT.

The chain recombines TRBV30 with TRBJ1-4, with unresolved D. Germline CDR1 and CDR2: GTSNPN and SVGIG (reference sequence). CDR3 length: 16 amino acids. V was trimmed by 0 bases and J by 8 bases, leaving 19 bases between them. The CDR3 DNA is TGTGCCTGGAGTGTACATTTAGGAACCCGAGGAGAAAAACTGTTTTTT. Its translation: CAWSVHLGTRGEKLFF. Full variable domain (missing parts from reference TRBV30 and TRBJ1-4): SQTIHQWPATLVQPVGSPLSLECTVEGTSNPNLYWYRQAAGRGLQLLFYSVGIGQISSEVPQNLSASRPQDRQFILSSKKLLLSDSGFYLCAWSVHLGTRGEKLFFGSGTQLSVL.

This chain connects TRBV5-8 to TRBJ2-3; 9 positions agree with TRBD2. This CDR3 region has 16 residues. CDR1 is SGHTS and CDR2 is YDEGEE in the germline V gene. J lost 3 bases, V lost 0 bases, and 5 bases had no gene match. The CDR3: CASSLETAGGTDTQYF. In nucleotides, the CDR3 is TGTGCCAGCAGCTTGGAAACGGCGGGAGGGACAGATACGCAGTATTTT. Full variable domain (outside the CDR3, taken from reference TRBV5-8 and TRBJ2-3): EAGVTQSPTHLIKTRGQQATLRCSPISGHTSVYWYQQALGLGLQFLLWYDEGEERNRGNFPPRFSGRQFPNYSSELNVNALELEDSALYLCASSLETAGGTDTQYFGPGTRLTVL.

This chain uses TRBV5-6 with TRBJ2-7, with 7 bases that match TRBD1. Germline assignment: CDR1 SGHDT and CDR2 YYEEEE. CDR3 size: 14 residues. The J segment lost 6 bases and the V segment lost 2 bases, leaving 8 bases of the junction unmatched. The CDR3 bases are TGTGCCAGCAGCTTAGGGATGGGACAGCTCGAGCAGTACTTC. As protein: CASSLGMGQLEQYF.

This chain links TRBV7-9 with TRBJ1-5; 7 bases are shared with TRBD1. CDR1 and CDR2 (germline): SEHNR, FQNEAQ (reference sequence). The CDR3 covers 15 residues. V dropped 5 bases and J dropped 4; count of bases not matched to a gene: 8. The CDR3 protein is CASSPGTVGNQPQHF. The CDR3 bases are TGTGCCAGCAGCCCCGGGACAGTCGGAAATCAGCCCCAGCATTTT.

The CDR3 bases are TGTGCCAGCAGTGAAACAGGTAGCGGGAAGGGCACGCAGTATTTT. This gives the protein CASSETGSGKGTQYF. V is TRBV25-1 and J is TRBJ2-3, with TRBD2 matching over 8 bases. CDR1 and CDR2 (germline): MGHDK, SYGVNS. CDR3 length: 15 amino acids. The V segment lost 2 bases and the J segment 9 bases; nucleotides outside the gene matches: 10.

This clone was observed a single time. The chain joins TRBV5-8 to TRBJ2-7; 12 bases are a match to TRBD2. This CDR3 contains 16 residues. With V trimmed by 6 bases and J by 4 bases, 11 bases remained unmatched. From germline, CDR1 is SGHTS and CDR2 YDEGEE. The CDR3: CASTPRGLAGEYEQYF. DNA of the CDR3: TGTGCCAGCACCCCGAGGGGACTAGCGGGTGAATACGAGCAGTACTTC. Looking up the rest from reference TRBV5-8 and TRBJ2-7 gives the full variable domain: EAGVTQSPTHLIKTRGQQATLRCSPISGHTSVYWYQQALGLGLQFLLWYDEGEERNRGNFPPRFSGRQFPNYSSELNVNALELEDSALYLCASTPRGLAGEYEQYFGPGTRLTVT.

This clone has a handful of counts. The chain is built from TRBV4-3 and TRBJ2-1; D is perhaps TRBD1 (5 bases). The CDR3 loop spans 15 amino acids. The V end was cut by 4 bases, the J end by 3 bases, with 13 bases between. Germline CDR1 reads LGHNA; CDR2 reads YSLEER. CDR3 residues: CASSLDKSNYNEQFF. CDR3 sequence (DNA): TGCGCCAGCAGCCTGGACAAATCAAACTACAATGAGCAGTTCTTC.

This clone was seen only once. V usage is TRBV2 and J usage is TRBJ1-4; weak D call: TRBD1 (5 bases). The V gene lost 6 bases and the J gene lost 5 bases, with 13 bases spanning the gap. The V gene's germline CDR1 is SNHLY and CDR2 FYNNEI. The CDR3 sequence is 14 residues long. CDR3 region: CASSLRAQNEKLFF. The CDR3 nucleotides are TGTGCCAGCAGCCTCAGGGCTCAAAATGAAAAACTGTTTTTT.

The chain uses TRBV19 and TRBJ1-1; no clear D. V was clipped by 7 bases and J by 2 bases, with 17 bases between them. The CDR3 contains 15 residues. Germline CDR1 reads LNHDA; CDR2 reads SQIVND (reference sequence). The CDR3 coding sequence is TGTGCCAGTACCCTAAAACCACCACTTAACACTGAAGCTTTCTTT. It encodes CASTLKPPLNTEAFF. Filled out from reference TRBV19 and TRBJ1-1, the complete variable domain reads DGGITQSPKYLFRKEGQNVTLSCEQNLNHDAMYWYRQDPGQGLRLIYYSQIVNDFQKGDIAEGYSVSREKKESFPLTVTSAQKNPTAFYLCASTLKPPLNTEAFFGQGTRLTVV.

At least ten counts were recorded for this clone. V usage is TRBV29-1 and J usage is TRBJ1-1; D not certain. The length of the CDR3 is 12 residues. The V and J ends lost 6 bases and 2 bases respectively, with 10 bases between them. Germline CDR1 SQVTM, CDR2 ANQGSEA. The CDR3: CSVEADNTEAFF. In DNA form, the CDR3 reads TGCAGCGTGGAGGCGGACAACACTGAAGCTTTCTTT.

V usage is TRBV27 and J usage is TRBJ2-3; 7 bases are shared with TRBD2. The CDR3 totals 15 residues. V gave up 5 bases and J gave up 2 bases; unmatched junction bases: 7. Germline V gene lookup returns CDR1 MNHEY and CDR2 SMNVEV (reference sequence). The CDR3 here is CASSPRDYLTDTQYF. The CDR3 coding sequence is TGTGCCAGCAGTCCCCGGGACTACCTCACAGATACGCAGTATTTT.

This rearrangement joins TRBV7-9 to TRBJ2-7, with 9 positions matching TRBD1. CDR1 is SEHNR and CDR2 is FQNEAQ in the germline V gene (reference sequence). J gave up 3 bases and V 3 bases, and 0 bases lay outside the gene matches. The CDR3 sequence is 13 residues long. CDR3 protein: CASSLDRGYEQYF. The CDR3 DNA reads as TGTGCCAGCAGCTTGGACAGGGGCTACGAGCAGTACTTC.

The genes are TRBV9 and TRBJ2-7; 7 bases fit TRBD2. The germline V gene encodes CDR1 SGDLS and CDR2 YYNGEE. The CDR3 has 16 residues. Losses at the gene ends were 4 bases for V and 3 bases for J; bases not matched to a gene: 13. CDR3 DNA: TGTGCCAGCAGCCCGGGGCGGGTGGGGGGGGACTACGAGCAGTACTTC. The encoded protein is CASSPGRVGGDYEQYF.

This chain connects TRBV11-1 to TRBJ1-1; D not resolved. Deletions cut 5 bases from V and 1 base from J, with 14 bases between. This CDR3 region has 15 residues. CDR1 is SGHAT, CDR2 FQDESV, per germline (reference sequence). In DNA, the CDR3 is TGTGCCAGCAGCCCCCCGGGAGTAAGGAACACTGAAGCTTTCTTT. It codes for CASSPPGVRNTEAFF. Full variable domain (rest looked up from reference TRBV11-1 and TRBJ1-1): EAEVAQSPRYKITEKSQAVAFWCDPISGHATLYWYRQILGQGPELLVQFQDESVVDDSQLPKDRFSAERLKGVDSTLKIQPAELGDSAMYLCASSPPGVRNTEAFFGQGTRLTVV.